The entry that follows covers one T cell receptor beta chain sequence. Its antigen is not identified. Alongside a J-beta primer mix, a sample-barcoded 5' primer served in a second PCR lasting about 7 to 12 cycles. Sequencing recovered at least 2.5 million CDR3-containing paired-end reads from each sample. MiXCR was run by TCRdb on the 5' RACE reads, yielding one entry per CDR3 protein. The sample lists 920,000 or so distinct CDR3 sequences, 45% seen once, with approximately 17% in the top ten. The authors isolated at least 7 million PBMCs per sample. These data originate in a study of blood T cells in healthy people across ages. Findings of the study overall: Unsorted PBMC input precluded a conclusive naive versus antigen-experienced comparison.

CDR1 and CDR2 (germline): KGHDR, SFDVKD. J gave up 2 bases and V 11 bases, and 10 bases lay outside the gene matches. The CDR3 is 16 residues long. The TCR comes from a woman in her sixties or seventies in good health. The sequencing sample was made of blood. The rearrangement links TRBV24-1 to TRBJ2-3, with 12 bases matching TRBD2. The CDR3 region is CAIRPGLAGSTDTQYF. The CDR3 nucleotides are TGTGCCATCAGGCCCGGACTAGCGGGATCCACAGATACGCAGTATTTT.